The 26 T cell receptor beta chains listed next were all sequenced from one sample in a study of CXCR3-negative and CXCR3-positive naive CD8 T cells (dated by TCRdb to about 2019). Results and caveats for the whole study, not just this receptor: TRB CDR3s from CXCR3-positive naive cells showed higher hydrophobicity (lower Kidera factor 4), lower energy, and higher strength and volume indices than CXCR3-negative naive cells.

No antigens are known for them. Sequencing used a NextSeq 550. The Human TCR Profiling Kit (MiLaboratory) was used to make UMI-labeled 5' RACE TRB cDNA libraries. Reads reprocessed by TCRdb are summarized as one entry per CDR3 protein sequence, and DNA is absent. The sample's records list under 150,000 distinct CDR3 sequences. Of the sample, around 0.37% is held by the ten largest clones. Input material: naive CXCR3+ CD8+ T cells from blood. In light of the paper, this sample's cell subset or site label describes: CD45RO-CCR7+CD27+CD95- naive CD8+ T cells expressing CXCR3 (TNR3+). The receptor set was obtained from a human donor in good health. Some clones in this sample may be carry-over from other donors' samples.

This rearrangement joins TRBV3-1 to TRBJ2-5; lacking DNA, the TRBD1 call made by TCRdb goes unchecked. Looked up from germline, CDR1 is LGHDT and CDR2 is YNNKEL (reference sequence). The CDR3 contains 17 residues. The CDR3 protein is CASSQESLGRGRETQYF.

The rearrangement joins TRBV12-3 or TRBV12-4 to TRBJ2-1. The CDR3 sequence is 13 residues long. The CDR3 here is CASGVAAYNEQFF.

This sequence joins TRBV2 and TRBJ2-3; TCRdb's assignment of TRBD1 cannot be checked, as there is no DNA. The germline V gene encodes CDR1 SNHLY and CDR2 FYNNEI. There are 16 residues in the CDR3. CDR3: CASGDSQGFGTDTQYF.

The CDR3 region is CASSPVLGGDQPQHF. The chain links TRBV7-8 to TRBJ1-5. The CDR3 is 15 residues long. CDR1 is SGHVS and CDR2 is FQNEAQ in the germline V gene.

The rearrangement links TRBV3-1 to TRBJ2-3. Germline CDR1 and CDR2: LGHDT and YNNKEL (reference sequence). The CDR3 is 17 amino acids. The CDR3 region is CASSQDFGWSYTDTQYF.

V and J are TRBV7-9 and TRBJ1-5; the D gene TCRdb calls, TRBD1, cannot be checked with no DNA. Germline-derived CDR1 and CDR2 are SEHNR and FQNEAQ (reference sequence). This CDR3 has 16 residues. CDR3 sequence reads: CASSLAEQGGTQPQHF.

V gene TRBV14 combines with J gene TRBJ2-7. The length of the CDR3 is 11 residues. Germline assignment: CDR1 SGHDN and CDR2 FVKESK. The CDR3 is CASSQSYEQYF. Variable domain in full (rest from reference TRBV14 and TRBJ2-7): EAGVTQFPSHSVIEKGQTVTLRCDPISGHDNLYWYRRVMGKEIKFLLHFVKESKQDESGMPNNRFLAERTGGTYSTLKVQPAELEDSGVYFCASSQSYEQYFGPGTRLTVT.

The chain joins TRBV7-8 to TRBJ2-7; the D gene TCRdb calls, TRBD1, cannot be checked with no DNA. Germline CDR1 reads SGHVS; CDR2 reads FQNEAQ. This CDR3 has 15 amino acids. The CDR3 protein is CASSASGRSSYEQYF. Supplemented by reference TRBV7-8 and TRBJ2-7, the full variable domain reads GAGVSQSPRYKVAKRGQDVALRCDPISGHVSLFWYQQALGQGPEFLTYFQNEAQLDKSGLPSDRFFAERPEGSVSTLKIQRTQQEDSAVYLCASSASGRSSYEQYFGPGTRLTVT.

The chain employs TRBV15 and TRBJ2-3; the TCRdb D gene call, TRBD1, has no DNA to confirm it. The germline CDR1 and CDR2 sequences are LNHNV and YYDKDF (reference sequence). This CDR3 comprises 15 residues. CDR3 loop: CATSREGLPGDTQYF.

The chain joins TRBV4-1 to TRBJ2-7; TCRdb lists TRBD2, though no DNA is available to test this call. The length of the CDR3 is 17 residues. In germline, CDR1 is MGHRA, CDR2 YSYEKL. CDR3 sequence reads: CASSQDGVGRGTYEQYF.

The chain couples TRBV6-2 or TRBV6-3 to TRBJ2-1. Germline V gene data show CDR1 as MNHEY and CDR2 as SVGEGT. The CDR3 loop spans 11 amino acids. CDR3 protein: CATLEINEQFF.

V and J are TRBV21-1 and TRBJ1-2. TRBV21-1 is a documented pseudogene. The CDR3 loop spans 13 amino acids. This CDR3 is CASSKRAGYGYTF.

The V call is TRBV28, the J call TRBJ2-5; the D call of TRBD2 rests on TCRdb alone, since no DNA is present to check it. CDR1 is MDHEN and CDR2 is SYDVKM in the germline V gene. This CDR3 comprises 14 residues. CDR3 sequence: CASTQLAGKETQYF. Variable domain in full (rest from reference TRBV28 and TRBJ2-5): DVKVTQSSRYLVKRTGEKVFLECVQDMDHENMFWYRQDPGLGLRLIYFSYDVKMKEKGDIPEGYSVSREKKERFSLILESASTNQTSMYLCASTQLAGKETQYFGPGTRLLVL.

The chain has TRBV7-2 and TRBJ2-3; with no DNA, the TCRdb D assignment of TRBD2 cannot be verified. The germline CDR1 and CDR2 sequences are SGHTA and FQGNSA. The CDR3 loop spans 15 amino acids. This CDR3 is CASSLGTRATDTQYF.

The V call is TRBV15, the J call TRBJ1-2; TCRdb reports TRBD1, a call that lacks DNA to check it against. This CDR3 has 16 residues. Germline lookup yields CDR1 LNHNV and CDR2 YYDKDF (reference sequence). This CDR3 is CATSSRDRGNYGGYTF. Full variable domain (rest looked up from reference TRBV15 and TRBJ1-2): DAMVIQNPRYQVTQFGKPVTLSCSQTLNHNVMYWYQQKSSQAPKLLFHYYDKDFNNEADTPDNFQSRRPNTSFCFLDIRSPGLGDTAMYLCATSSRDRGNYGGYTFGSGTRLTVV.

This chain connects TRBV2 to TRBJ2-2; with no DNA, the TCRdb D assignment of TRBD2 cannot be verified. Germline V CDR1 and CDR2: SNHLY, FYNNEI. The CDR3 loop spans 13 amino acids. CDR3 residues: CASVAGGTGELFF.

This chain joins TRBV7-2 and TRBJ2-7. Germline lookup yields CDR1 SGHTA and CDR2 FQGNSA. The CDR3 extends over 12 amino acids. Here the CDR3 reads CASSLSGVEQYF.

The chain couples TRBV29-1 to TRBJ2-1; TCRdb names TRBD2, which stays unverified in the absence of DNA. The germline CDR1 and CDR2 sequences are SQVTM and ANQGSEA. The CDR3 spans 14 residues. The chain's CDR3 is CSVLLVGPYNEQFF.

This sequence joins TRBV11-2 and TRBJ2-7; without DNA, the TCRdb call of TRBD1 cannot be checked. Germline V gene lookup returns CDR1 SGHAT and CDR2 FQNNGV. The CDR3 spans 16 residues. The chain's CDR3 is CASSLERSRYSYEQYF.

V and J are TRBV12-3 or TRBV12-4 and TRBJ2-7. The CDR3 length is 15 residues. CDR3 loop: CASRPDGGGSYEQYF.

CDR3 residues: CASSRRTGGGYEQYF. J is TRBJ2-7 and V is TRBV12-3 or TRBV12-4; TCRdb outputs TRBD1, but without DNA this stays unchecked. The CDR3 sequence is 15 residues long.

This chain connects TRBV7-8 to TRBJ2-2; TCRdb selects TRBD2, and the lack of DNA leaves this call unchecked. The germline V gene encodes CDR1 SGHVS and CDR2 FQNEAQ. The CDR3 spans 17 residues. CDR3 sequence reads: CASTPPRGLAGAGELFF. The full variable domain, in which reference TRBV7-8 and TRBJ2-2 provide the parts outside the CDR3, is GAGVSQSPRYKVAKRGQDVALRCDPISGHVSLFWYQQALGQGPEFLTYFQNEAQLDKSGLPSDRFFAERPEGSVSTLKIQRTQQEDSAVYLCASTPPRGLAGAGELFFGEGSRLTVL.

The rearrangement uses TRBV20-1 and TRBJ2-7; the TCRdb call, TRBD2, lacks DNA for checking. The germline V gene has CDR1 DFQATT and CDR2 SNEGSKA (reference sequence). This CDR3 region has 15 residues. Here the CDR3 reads CSASTGGLRADEQYF.

The CDR3 is CASSFLPNTEAFF. J is TRBJ1-1 and V is TRBV5-6. This CDR3 has 13 residues. Germline V gene lookup returns CDR1 SGHDT and CDR2 YYEEEE.

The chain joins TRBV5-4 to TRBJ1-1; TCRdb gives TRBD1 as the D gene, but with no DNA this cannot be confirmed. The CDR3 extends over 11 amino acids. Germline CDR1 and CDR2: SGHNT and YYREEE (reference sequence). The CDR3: CASSLTGEAFF.

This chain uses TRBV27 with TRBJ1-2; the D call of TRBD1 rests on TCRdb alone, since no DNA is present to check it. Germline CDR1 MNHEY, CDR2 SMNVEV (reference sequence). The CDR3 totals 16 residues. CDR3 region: CASSPDRGKQNYGYTF.